Below, 23 T cell receptor beta chains from the same sample are listed, as sequenced in a study of blood T cell repertoires in COVID-19. Profiled with immunoSEQ multiplex PCR; TCRdb holds only in-frame clones, not every one. In the table there are 70,000 or so clones, about four fifths of which are singletons. Sequencing was performed on peripheral blood. All receptors come from a human donor in a cohort sampled during active COVID-19.

The rearrangement uses TRBV27 and TRBJ1-1, with D maybe TRBD1 (6 bases). This CDR3 has 16 amino acids. V was shortened by 5 bases and J by 1 base, with 17 bases between the two germline ends. Germline-derived CDR1 and CDR2 are MNHEY and SMNVEV (reference sequence). CDR3 nucleotide sequence: TGTGCCAGCAGTAAACCAGGGGCTCTTACGAACACTGAAGCTTTCTTT. It is translated as CASSKPGALTNTEAFF.

This clone showed up just once. V is TRBV7-9 and J is TRBJ2-1, with D hard to call. The V end was cut by 5 bases, the J end by 7 bases, with 18 bases between. This CDR3 is built from 15 residues. Germline loops: CDR1 SEHNR, CDR2 FQNEAQ (reference sequence). CDR3 DNA: TGTGCCAGCAGCCCCCGCTTATTTTCGAGGAATGAGCAGTTCTTC. Its protein is CASSPRLFSRNEQFF.

The chain carries TRBV11-3 and TRBJ2-5, with 8 bases identical to TRBD2. V was pared by 4 bases and J by 5 bases, with 9 bases of the junction left unmatched. Germline assignment: CDR1 SGHNT and CDR2 YENEEA. The CDR3 is made up of 15 amino acids. CDR3 sequence (DNA): TGTGCCAGCAGCTCTCGGGGGGGGCCAGGGGAGACCCAGTACTTC. Translated: CASSSRGGPGETQYF.

The chain is built from TRBV7-2 and TRBJ1-2; 7 bases line up with TRBD1. J was trimmed by 4 bases and V by 5 bases; bases with no gene match: 7. The germline gives CDR1 SGHTA, CDR2 FQGNSA. The length of the CDR3 is 14 residues. CDR3 protein: CASSLGQHSYGYTF. CDR3 bases: TGTGCCAGCAGCCTGGGACAGCACTCCTATGGCTACACCTTC.

The gene calls are TRBV5-1 and TRBJ2-5; a weak D match, TRBD1 (6 bases). The V gene's germline CDR1 is SGHRS and CDR2 YFSETQ. CDR3 size: 16 residues. Between the trimmed V and J ends, which lost 0 bases and 4 bases, there was a span of 16 bases. The CDR3 sequence is CASSLGGHLGGETQYF. For the CDR3, the DNA is TGCGCCAGCAGCTTGGGGGGACACCTCGGAGGAGAGACCCAGTACTTC. Complete variable domain (other parts from reference TRBV5-1 and TRBJ2-5): KAGVTQTPRYLIKTRGQQVTLSCSPISGHRSVSWYQQTPGQGLQFLFEYFSETQRNKGNFPGRFSGRQFSNSRSEMNVSTLELGDSALYLCASSLGGHLGGETQYFGPGTRLLVL.

The chain recombines TRBV6-5 with TRBJ1-2; TRBD1 matches at 10 bases. The CDR3 has 15 residues. The junction had 7 bases not matched to a gene; V was cut back by 6 bases and J by 3 bases. Germline V gives CDR1 MNHEY, CDR2 SVGAGI. CDR3 nucleotide sequence: TGTGCCAGCAGATCCGGGACAGGGGCTTACTATGGCTACACCTTC. The encoded protein is CASRSGTGAYYGYTF.

The chain combines TRBV27 with TRBJ2-7; D might be TRBD2 (7 bases). Germline V CDR1 and CDR2: MNHEY, SMNVEV (reference sequence). Trimming left V 3 bases short and J 2 bases short, with 17 bases between. This CDR3 contains 16 residues. DNA of the CDR3: TGTGCCAGCAGTTTCCGCCGGGGGGCAGTTCCCTACGAGCAGTACTTC. As protein: CASSFRRGAVPYEQYF.

The chain carries TRBV6-4 and TRBJ1-1, with unresolved D. The V end lost 5 bases, the J end lost 5 bases, and 6 bases lay between the germline ends. From germline, CDR1 is MRHNA and CDR2 SNTAGT. The length of the CDR3 is 11 residues. CDR3 DNA: TGTGCCAGCAGTACGGGGACTGAAGCTTTCTTT. Its protein is CASSTGTEAFF.

As to this clone: In the same sample, other DNA sequences code for this CDR3. V gene TRBV9 combines with J gene TRBJ2-7; possible D gene TRBD2, 5 bases. The CDR3 is 14 residues long. V shed 0 bases and J shed 0 bases, with 7 bases lying between them. Germline-derived CDR1 and CDR2 are SGDLS and YYNGEE. CDR3 nucleotide sequence: TGTGCCAGCAGCGTAGACGGGGTCTCCTACGAGCAGTACTTC. Protein: CASSVDGVSYEQYF. The complete variable domain, with remaining parts taken from reference TRBV9 and TRBJ2-7, reads DSGVTQTPKHLITATGQRVTLRCSPRSGDLSVYWYQQSLDQGLQFLIQYYNGEERAKGNILERFSAQQFPDLHSELNLSSLELGDSALYFCASSVDGVSYEQYFGPGTRLTVT.

The rearrangement joins TRBV19 to TRBJ2-2, with D possibly matching TRBD1 (6 bases). Germline CDR1 and CDR2: LNHDA and SQIVND (reference sequence). V lost 9 bases, J lost 5 bases, and 13 bases lay in between. CDR3 length: 13 residues. CDR3 loop: CASRQARTGELFF. The CDR3 region has the DNA TGTGCCAGCCGACAGGCCCGAACCGGGGAGCTGTTTTTT.

V usage is TRBV19 and J usage is TRBJ2-5, with D possibly TRBD2 on 5 matching bases. The CDR3 runs 14 residues. The V gene lost 7 bases and the J gene lost 2 bases, with 14 bases spanning the gap. Germline lookup yields CDR1 LNHDA and CDR2 SQIVND (reference sequence). The CDR3 DNA is TGTGCCAGTACTCCGGGGAGCGCACAAGAGACCCAGTACTTC. It codes for CASTPGSAQETQYF.

This chain joins TRBV7-9 and TRBJ2-3, with D tentatively TRBD2 (6 bases). The germline gives CDR1 SEHNR, CDR2 FQNEAQ (reference sequence). The V end lost 4 bases, the J end lost 2 bases, and 16 bases lay between the germline ends. This CDR3 has 16 amino acids. The CDR3 bases are TGTGCCAGCAGCTCCCCCAGCGGGTCCTTCACAGATACGCAGTATTTT. As protein: CASSSPSGSFTDTQYF.

The V call is TRBV7-2, the J call TRBJ2-5, with TRBD2 matching over 12 bases. The V gene's germline CDR1 is SGHTA and CDR2 FQGNSA. Trimming cost V 4 bases and J 3 bases; bases outside gene matches: 6. The CDR3 totals 16 residues. The CDR3 DNA is TGTGCCAGCAGCTCCGAGACTAGCGGGGGCGAAGAGACCCAGTACTTC. Its translation is CASSSETSGGEETQYF.

The rearrangement joins TRBV4-1 to TRBJ1-5; 10 nucleotides match TRBD1. Germline lookup yields CDR1 MGHRA and CDR2 YSYEKL. CDR3 length: 15 residues. Losses at the gene ends were 3 bases for V and 5 bases for J; bases not matched to a gene: 4. The CDR3 is CASSQGTGEYQPQHF. CDR3 DNA sequence: TGCGCCAGCAGCCAGGGGACAGGGGAATATCAGCCCCAGCATTTT.

The DNA for the CDR3 is TGTGCCAGCAGCTTAAGTCTAGCAGGCGGGGAGCTGTTTTTT. Its protein product is CASSLSLAGGELFF. The V and J genes are TRBV7-9 and TRBJ2-2; tentatively, D is TRBD2 (5 bases). The CDR3 is 14 amino acids. Trimming shortened V by 2 bases and J by 7 bases, and 11 bases separated the two germline ends. Germline V gene lookup returns CDR1 SEHNR and CDR2 FQNEAQ (reference sequence).

The V and J genes are TRBV5-1 and TRBJ1-1; 10 bases are a match to TRBD1. The CDR3 spans 14 residues. Germline V lookup: CDR1 SGHRS, CDR2 YFSETQ. The trim removed 4 bases at V and 5 bases at J, leaving 5 bases unmatched. The CDR3 reads CASSRQGAETEAFF. The CDR3 DNA follows: TGCGCCAGCAGCCGACAGGGGGCGGAAACTGAAGCTTTCTTT.

The chain uses TRBV6-6 and TRBJ1-3; D gene unclear. Germline lookup yields CDR1 MNHNY and CDR2 SVGAGI (reference sequence). The CDR3 contains 14 residues. V dropped 5 bases and J dropped 0 bases, with 8 bases sitting between them. CDR3 sequence (DNA): TGTGCCAGCAGTCGATCCTTCTCTGGAAACACCATATATTTT. It codes for CASSRSFSGNTIYF.

This clone occurred once. CDR3: CASSRKGGGITYYEQYF. The CDR3 DNA reads TGTGCCAGCAGCCGAAAGGGCGGGGGGATCACTTACTACGAGCAGTACTTC. This sequence joins TRBV6-6 and TRBJ2-7; TRBD2 matches at 8 bases. V shed 6 bases and J 3 bases; nucleotides not matched to a gene: 16. Germline V gene data show CDR1 as MNHNY and CDR2 as SVGAGI (reference sequence). The CDR3 consists of 17 residues.

The chain is built from TRBV7-8 and TRBJ2-5; possibly TRBD1 for D (5 bases). Trimming stripped 4 bases from V and 8 bases from J, with 11 bases between. Germline V CDR1 and CDR2: SGHVS, FQNEAQ. The length of the CDR3 is 12 residues. CDR3 nucleotide sequence: TGTGCCAGCAGCTATCGAGACAGTACCCAGTACTTC. Translated, it gives CASSYRDSTQYF.

The V and J genes are TRBV30 and TRBJ1-2, with 7 bases matching TRBD1. CDR3 length equals 13 residues. After removal of 3 bases from V and 8 bases from J, the junction contained 9 bases not matched to a gene. Germline loops: CDR1 GTSNPN, CDR2 SVGIG (reference sequence). The CDR3 here is CAWSPNDRAGYTF. The CDR3 bases are TGTGCCTGGAGCCCCAACGACAGGGCCGGCTACACCTTC.

This rearrangement joins TRBV10-3 to TRBJ2-5; tentative D call: TRBD1 (5 bases). V gave up 5 bases and J gave up 2 bases, with 15 bases separating them. CDR3 length: 15 residues. From germline, CDR1 is ENHRY and CDR2 SYGVKD. The CDR3: CAISYSLTEQETQYF. The DNA of the CDR3 is TGTGCCATCAGTTACTCCTTGACAGAGCAAGAGACCCAGTACTTC.

This chain connects TRBV5-1 to TRBJ2-1, with 7 bases that match TRBD2. In germline, CDR1 is SGHRS, CDR2 YFSETQ. This CDR3 contains 16 residues. The trim removed 5 bases at V and 4 bases at J, leaving 12 bases unmatched. The CDR3 spells CASRLAQRLWYNEQFF. The DNA for the CDR3 is TGCGCCAGCAGACTAGCGCAAAGGTTGTGGTACAATGAGCAGTTCTTC.

The chain links TRBV5-5 to TRBJ1-1; 10 nucleotides line up with TRBD1. The trim removed 0 bases at V and 4 bases at J, leaving 6 bases unmatched. This CDR3 spans 16 amino acids. Germline values: CDR1 SGHKS, CDR2 YYEKEE (reference sequence). CDR3 sequence: CASSLGGQGFGTEAFF. The CDR3 bases are TGTGCCAGCAGCTTGGGGGGACAGGGGTTCGGCACTGAAGCTTTCTTT.